This entry concerns a single T cell receptor (beta chain). V was clipped by 2 bases and J by 5 bases, with 7 bases between them. The germline V gene has CDR1 SGHDT and CDR2 YYEEEE. The length of the CDR3 is 12 residues. The data are from a study of T cells after yellow fever vaccination. Study-level background: Where fractions had low cell numbers, libraries were prepared from them with the SMART-Seq v4 Ultra Low Input RNA kit.

MiXCR, applied by TCRdb to the 5' RACE reads, yields one record per CDR3 protein. The sample gives about 580,000 distinct CDR3 sequences, less than 20% of which show up once; around a sixth is in the top ten. Specimen: PBMCs, collected about 5 days after the first yellow fever vaccination. The genes are TRBV5-6 and TRBJ2-5; D not certain. This clonotype originated in a man in his late teens or twenties who received the YFV17D yellow fever vaccine. The CDR3 nucleotides read TGTGCCAGCAGCTTTAAAGACGAGACCCAGTACTTC. As protein: CASSFKDETQYF.